The 22 T cell receptor beta chains below come from one sample, sequenced in a study of cytomegalovirus exposure and HLA in healthy donors. It was with 60 Vbeta and 13 Jbeta primers that the PCR ran. The data were produced by immunoSEQ multiplex PCR, yet TCRdb's version contains in-frame clones alone and is incomplete. Here the sample spans 200,000 to 250,000 clones, approximately 81% being singletons. The source material was PBMCs. All receptors derive from a human donor in good health.

This sequence joins TRBV5-1 and TRBJ2-7; D gene unclear. Per germline, CDR1 SGHRS and CDR2 YFSETQ. The CDR3 is made up of 15 amino acids. V lost 7 bases, J lost 3 bases, and 20 bases lay in between. CDR3 sequence: CASRWSSGLGYEQYF. The CDR3 bases are TGCGCCAGCCGCTGGAGTTCCGGTTTGGGCTACGAGCAGTACTTC.

V and J are TRBV7-6 and TRBJ2-7, with 13 bases identical to TRBD2. CDR1 SGHVS and CDR2 FNYEAQ come from the germline V gene. Trimming took 1 base from V and 2 from J; bases not matched to a gene: 8. CDR3 length: 18 amino acids. CDR3 nucleotides: TGTGCCAGCAGCTTAGTGACCGGGACTAGCGGGGCACCCTACGAGCAGTACTTC. The encoded protein is CASSLVTGTSGAPYEQYF.

Comments on this clone: The sample carries other DNA sequences with the same CDR3. The rearrangement uses TRBV2 and TRBJ2-1; 8 nucleotides agree with TRBD1. V lost 6 bases to trimming and J lost 2 bases; unmatched junction nucleotides: 3. Germline V gene sequence: CDR1 SNHLY, CDR2 FYNNEI. The length of the CDR3 is 14 residues. In DNA, the CDR3 is TGTGCCAGCAGCTCGGACAGGGCCTACAATGAGCAGTTCTTC. The encoded protein is CASSSDRAYNEQFF.

The chain recombines TRBV4-1 with TRBJ1-1, with 8 positions matching TRBD1. CDR3 length: 15 residues. Germline-derived CDR1 and CDR2 are MGHRA and YSYEKL. V gave up 5 bases and J gave up 1 base; unmatched junction bases: 6. The CDR3 loop reads CASSKGQGPNTEAFF. The CDR3 DNA reads as TGCGCCAGCAGCAAAGGACAGGGTCCGAACACTGAAGCTTTCTTT.

The rearrangement uses TRBV29-1 and TRBJ2-7; D gene ambiguous. Per germline, CDR1 SQVTM and CDR2 ANQGSEA. V was pared by 1 base and J by 2 bases, with 15 bases between. CDR3 size: 15 residues. DNA for the CDR3: TGCAGCGTTGAAGGACCACTCCAACTAACCTACGAGCAGTACTTC. This codes for CSVEGPLQLTYEQYF.

The gene calls are TRBV16 and TRBJ1-5, with 8 bases identical to TRBD1. CDR1 KGHSY and CDR2 FQNENV come from the germline V gene. Trimming cost V 3 bases and J 4 bases; bases outside gene matches: 8. The CDR3 runs to 16 residues. The CDR3 DNA reads TGTGCCAGCAGCCACGGATCCGGGACAGGTAATCAGCCCCAGCATTTT. It translates to CASSHGSGTGNQPQHF.

This clone was detected a few times. V usage is TRBV5-5 and J usage is TRBJ2-7; 7 bases line up with TRBD1. The V gene end was trimmed by 6 bases and the J gene end by 2 bases; junction bases not matched to a gene: 5. CDR1 is SGHKS, CDR2 YYEKEE, per germline (reference sequence). CDR3 length equals 13 residues. The CDR3 coding sequence is TGTGCCAGCATACCGGGACAGACCTACGAGCAGTACTTC. It encodes CASIPGQTYEQYF.

The chain has TRBV6-6 and TRBJ2-1, with TRBD2 matching 11 bases. CDR3 length: 16 residues. Germline trimming cut 4 bases from V and 6 bases from J; bases unmatched to any gene: 8. Germline V gene lookup returns CDR1 MNHNY and CDR2 SVGAGI (reference sequence). The CDR3 coding sequence is TGTGCCAGCAGTTCCACGGGACTAGCGGTGTCCAATGAGCAGTTCTTC. Encoded protein: CASSSTGLAVSNEQFF.

The chain uses TRBV30 and TRBJ1-2; D is unclear. Germline V gene sequence: CDR1 GTSNPN, CDR2 SVGIG (reference sequence). The ends were cut back, 4 bases at V and 6 bases at J, with 12 bases in the middle. The CDR3 contains 12 residues. The CDR3 nucleotides are TGTGCCTGGACGGGTGGATCCCATGGCTACACCTTC. Translated: CAWTGGSHGYTF.

The rearrangement uses TRBV20-1 and TRBJ2-2; possible D gene TRBD1, 5 bases. Germline CDR1 DFQATT, CDR2 SNEGSKA (reference sequence). Trimming pared 5 bases from V and 8 bases from J, leaving 9 bases between. This CDR3 has 11 amino acids. The DNA of the CDR3 is TGCAGTGCTCAGGGTGTAGGGGAGCTGTTTTTT. Its translation: CSAQGVGELFF.

This clone was counted between two and nine times. CDR3 bases: TGCGCCAGCAGCTCGCGACCAGGCAATGAGCAGTTCTTC. It is translated as CASSSRPGNEQFF. This rearrangement joins TRBV5-1 to TRBJ2-1; D gene uncertain. V was trimmed by 3 bases and J by 6 bases, leaving 10 bases between them. Germline-derived CDR1 and CDR2 are SGHRS and YFSETQ. There are 13 residues in the CDR3. Complete variable domain (other parts from reference TRBV5-1 and TRBJ2-1): KAGVTQTPRYLIKTRGQQVTLSCSPISGHRSVSWYQQTPGQGLQFLFEYFSETQRNKGNFPGRFSGRQFSNSRSEMNVSTLELGDSALYLCASSSRPGNEQFFGPGTRLTVL.

The CDR3 loop reads CAAGVRDHEQYF. The DNA for the CDR3 is TGTGCCGCGGGGGTTAGGGACCACGAGCAGTACTTC. V usage is TRBV7-9 and J usage is TRBJ2-7; 7 bases fit TRBD2. Germline values: CDR1 SEHNR, CDR2 FQNEAQ (reference sequence). Trimming at V came to 11 bases and at J to 5 bases, leaving 9 bases not matched to a gene. CDR3 length: 12 amino acids.

The chain employs TRBV14 and TRBJ2-1; the match to TRBD1 covers 11 bases. Germline loops: CDR1 SGHDN, CDR2 FVKESK. The V and J ends lost 0 bases and 7 bases, in that order; junction bases with no gene match: 2. This CDR3 contains 15 residues. The DNA for the CDR3 is TGTGCCAGCAGCCAAGAGGACAGGGGGCAAAATGAGCAGTTCTTC. It yields the protein CASSQEDRGQNEQFF.

The chain combines TRBV4-2 with TRBJ2-7, with D tentatively TRBD1 (6 bases). Looked up from germline, CDR1 is LGHNA and CDR2 is YNFKEQ. The CDR3 spans 17 residues. The ends were cut back, 4 bases at V and 2 bases at J, with 21 bases in the middle. The CDR3 reads CASSPFEGGRGAYEQYF. The CDR3 nucleotides are TGTGCCAGCAGCCCTTTCGAAGGTGGCAGGGGAGCCTACGAGCAGTACTTC.

The rearrangement links TRBV30 to TRBJ1-3; the D is unclear. Germline V gene data show CDR1 as GTSNPN and CDR2 as SVGIG (reference sequence). V was cut by 0 bases and J by 0 bases, with 6 bases left in between. This CDR3 comprises 14 residues. CDR3 amino acids: CAWSVAGSGNTIYF. The CDR3 nucleotides read TGTGCCTGGAGTGTCGCGGGCTCTGGAAACACCATATATTTT. Based on the CDR3 plus reference TRBV30 and TRBJ1-3, the full variable domain is SQTIHQWPATLVQPVGSPLSLECTVEGTSNPNLYWYRQAAGRGLQLLFYSVGIGQISSEVPQNLSASRPQDRQFILSSKKLLLSDSGFYLCAWSVAGSGNTIYFGEGSWLTVV.

This rearrangement joins TRBV15 to TRBJ1-5; 7 nucleotides align to TRBD1. Germline loops: CDR1 LNHNV, CDR2 YYDKDF (reference sequence). The CDR3 is made up of 16 amino acids. J was trimmed by 6 bases and V by 0 bases; bases with no gene match: 8. The CDR3 DNA reads as TGTGCCACCAGCAGAGATCGAGACAGGGTGTTTCAGCCCCAGCATTTT. Protein: CATSRDRDRVFQPQHF.

The chain uses TRBV19 and TRBJ2-7, with 8 bases identical to TRBD1. This CDR3 has 15 amino acids. In germline, CDR1 is LNHDA, CDR2 SQIVND (reference sequence). V lost 6 bases, J lost 1 base, and 8 bases stayed unmatched. The CDR3 sequence: CASSVDRELSYEQYF. Written as DNA, the CDR3 is TGTGCCAGTAGCGTGGACAGGGAATTATCCTACGAGCAGTACTTC.

This clone was seen only once. The chain employs TRBV6-6 and TRBJ2-7, with a possible D match to TRBD1 (6 bases). V gave up 6 bases and J gave up 6 bases, with 18 bases separating them. The CDR3 runs to 14 residues. Germline V gene sequence: CDR1 MNHNY, CDR2 SVGAGI (reference sequence). The CDR3, as DNA: TGTGCCAGCAGCCCAGGCCCCAGGGGACGCGAGCAGTACTTC. Translation gives CASSPGPRGREQYF.

This clone was seen only once. This chain links TRBV2 with TRBJ1-6; D is unclear. CDR3 length: 16 residues. The V gene lost 6 bases and the J gene lost 7 bases, with 19 bases spanning the gap. Germline V gene data show CDR1 as SNHLY and CDR2 as FYNNEI. CDR3 residues: CASRGDTAAQNSPLHF. The CDR3 DNA sequence: TGTGCCAGCAGAGGCGACACAGCAGCACAAAATTCACCCCTCCACTTT.

The rearrangement uses TRBV15 and TRBJ2-3; TRBD2 matches 10 bases. V lost 1 base to trimming and J lost 6 bases; unmatched junction nucleotides: 10. The CDR3 runs to 17 residues. CDR1 is LNHNV, CDR2 YYDKDF, per germline (reference sequence). CDR3 nucleotide sequence: TGTGCCACCAGCAGAGGGACTAGCGGATCAACTCGGGATACGCAGTATTTT. Protein sequence: CATSRGTSGSTRDTQYF.

This chain joins TRBV25-1 and TRBJ1-4; D perhaps matches TRBD1 (6 bases). The CDR3 consists of 12 residues. With 2 bases removed from V and 14 bases from J, the gap between germline ends came to 12 bases. CDR1 and CDR2 (germline): MGHDK, SYGVNS. DNA of the CDR3: TGTGCCAGCAGTGAAAACAGGGTAGACCTGTTTTTT. Residues: CASSENRVDLFF.

The chain combines TRBV15 with TRBJ2-7; 13 positions match TRBD2. The germline CDR1 and CDR2 sequences are LNHNV and YYDKDF (reference sequence). CDR3 length: 23 amino acids. V lost 1 base to trimming and J lost 3 bases; unmatched junction nucleotides: 24. The CDR3, as DNA: TGTGCCACCAGCAGAGGAATCACCAGCAAACGCGGACTAGCGGGAGCCCAGAACTACGAGCAGTACTTC. Translation: CATSRGITSKRGLAGAQNYEQYF.